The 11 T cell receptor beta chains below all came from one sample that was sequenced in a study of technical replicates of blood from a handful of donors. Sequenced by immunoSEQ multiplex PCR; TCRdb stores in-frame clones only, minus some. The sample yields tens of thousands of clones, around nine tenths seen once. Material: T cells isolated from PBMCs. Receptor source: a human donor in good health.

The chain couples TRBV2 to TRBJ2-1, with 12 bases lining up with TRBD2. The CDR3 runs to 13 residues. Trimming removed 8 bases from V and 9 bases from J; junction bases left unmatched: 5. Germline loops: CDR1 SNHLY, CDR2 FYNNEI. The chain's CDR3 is CASEPTSGGEQFF. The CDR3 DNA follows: TGTGCCAGCGAACCGACTAGCGGGGGTGAGCAGTTCTTC.

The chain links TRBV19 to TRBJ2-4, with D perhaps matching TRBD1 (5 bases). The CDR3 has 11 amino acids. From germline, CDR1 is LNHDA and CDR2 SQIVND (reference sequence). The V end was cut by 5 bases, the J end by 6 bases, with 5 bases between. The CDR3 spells CASSDRNIQYF. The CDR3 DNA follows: TGTGCCAGTAGTGACAGAAACATTCAGTACTTC.

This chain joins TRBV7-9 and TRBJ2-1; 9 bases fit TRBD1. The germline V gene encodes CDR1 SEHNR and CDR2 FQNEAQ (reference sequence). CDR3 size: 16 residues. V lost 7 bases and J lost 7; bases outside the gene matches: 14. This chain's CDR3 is CASNPTGTGRSNEQFF. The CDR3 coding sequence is TGTGCCAGCAACCCAACCGGGACAGGGAGGTCTAATGAGCAGTTCTTC.

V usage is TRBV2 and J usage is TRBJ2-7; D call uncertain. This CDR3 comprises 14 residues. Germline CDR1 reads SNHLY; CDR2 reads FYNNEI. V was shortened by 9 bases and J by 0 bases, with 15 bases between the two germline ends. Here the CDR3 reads CARSTERSSYEQYF. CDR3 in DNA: TGTGCCAGATCGACGGAAAGGAGCTCCTACGAGCAGTACTTC.

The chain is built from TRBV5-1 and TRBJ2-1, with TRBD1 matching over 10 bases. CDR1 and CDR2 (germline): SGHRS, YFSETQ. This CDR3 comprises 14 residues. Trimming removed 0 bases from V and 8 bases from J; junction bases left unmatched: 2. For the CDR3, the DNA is TGCGCCAGCAGCTTGGGGACAGGGGGTGATGAGCAGTTCTTC. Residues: CASSLGTGGDEQFF.

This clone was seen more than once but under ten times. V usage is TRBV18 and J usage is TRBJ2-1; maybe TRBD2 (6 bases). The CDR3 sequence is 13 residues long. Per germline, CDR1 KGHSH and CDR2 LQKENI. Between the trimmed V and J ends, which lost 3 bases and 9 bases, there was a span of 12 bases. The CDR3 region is CASSPPGVAEQFF. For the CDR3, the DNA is TGTGCCAGCTCACCTCCGGGAGTGGCTGAGCAGTTCTTC.

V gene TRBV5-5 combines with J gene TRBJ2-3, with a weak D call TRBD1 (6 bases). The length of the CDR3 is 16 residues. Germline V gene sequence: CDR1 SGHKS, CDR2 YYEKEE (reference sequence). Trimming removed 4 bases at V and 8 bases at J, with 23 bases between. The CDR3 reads CASSPRDTRYIGTQYF. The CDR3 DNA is TGTGCCAGCAGCCCCCGGGACACCCGTTACATCGGTACGCAGTATTTT.

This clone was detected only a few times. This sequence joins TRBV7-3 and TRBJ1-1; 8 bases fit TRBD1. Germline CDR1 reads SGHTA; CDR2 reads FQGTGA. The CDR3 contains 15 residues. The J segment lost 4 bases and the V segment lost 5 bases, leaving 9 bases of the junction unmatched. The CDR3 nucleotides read TGTGCCAGCAGCCCGCAGGGGGCTCTGGGCACTGAAGCTTTCTTT. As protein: CASSPQGALGTEAFF.

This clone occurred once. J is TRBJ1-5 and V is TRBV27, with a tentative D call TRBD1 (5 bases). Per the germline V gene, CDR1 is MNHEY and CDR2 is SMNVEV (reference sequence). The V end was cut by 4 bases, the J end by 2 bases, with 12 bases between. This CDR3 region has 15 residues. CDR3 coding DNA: TGTGCCAGCAGTTCCCATCAGGGTGGCAATCAGCCCCAGCATTTT. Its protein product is CASSSHQGGNQPQHF.

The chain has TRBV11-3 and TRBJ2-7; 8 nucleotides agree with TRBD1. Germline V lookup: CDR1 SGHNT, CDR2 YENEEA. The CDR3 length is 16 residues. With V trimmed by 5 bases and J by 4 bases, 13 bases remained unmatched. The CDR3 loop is CASSLFAGQVVYEQYF. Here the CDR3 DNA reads TGTGCCAGCAGCCTCTTCGCGGGACAGGTCGTATACGAGCAGTACTTC. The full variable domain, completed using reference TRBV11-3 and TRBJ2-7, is EAGVVQSPRYKIIEKKQPVAFWCNPISGHNTLYWYLQNLGQGPELLIRYENEEAVDDSQLPKDRFSAERLKGVDSTLKIQPAELGDSAVYLCASSLFAGQVVYEQYFGPGTRLTVT.

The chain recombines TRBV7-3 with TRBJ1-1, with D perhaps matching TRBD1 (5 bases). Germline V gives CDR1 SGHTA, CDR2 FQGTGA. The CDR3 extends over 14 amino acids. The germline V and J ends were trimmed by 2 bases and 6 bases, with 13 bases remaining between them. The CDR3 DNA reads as TGTGCCAGCAGCTTACAGGGTATTGGGGCTGAAGCTTTCTTT. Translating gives CASSLQGIGAEAFF.